The sequence of this T cell receptor beta chain was determined in a study of blood T cells in healthy people across ages. Trimming cost V 0 bases and J 1 base, with 9 bases left between them. The germline V gene encodes CDR1 LGHNA and CDR2 YSLEER. CDR3 length equals 15 residues. Through a sample-barcoded 5' primer and a J-beta primer mix, a second PCR was run for roughly 6 to 12 cycles. Each sample provided no less than 2.5 million CDR3-containing paired-end reads. TCRdb independently ran MiXCR on the 5' RACE reads; one entry per CDR3 protein. The repertoire holds roughly 1,100,000 distinct CDR3 sequences, about 23% seen once, with around 0.75% in the top ten. In addition, the sample was reused for a study of T cells of mothers and their children. That study adds: Thymic selection molds TCR recombination products alike in related and unrelated pairs. Among related mother-child pairs, overlap was slightly higher than in unrelated pairs, though not significantly.

What was sequenced was blood. The chain carries TRBV4-3 and TRBJ1-2; D remains ambiguous. The source is a girl between 2 and 10 years old in good health. In DNA, the CDR3 is TGCGCCAGCAGCCAAGATTACCTCGATAACTATGGCTACACCTTC. Protein: CASSQDYLDNYGYTF.